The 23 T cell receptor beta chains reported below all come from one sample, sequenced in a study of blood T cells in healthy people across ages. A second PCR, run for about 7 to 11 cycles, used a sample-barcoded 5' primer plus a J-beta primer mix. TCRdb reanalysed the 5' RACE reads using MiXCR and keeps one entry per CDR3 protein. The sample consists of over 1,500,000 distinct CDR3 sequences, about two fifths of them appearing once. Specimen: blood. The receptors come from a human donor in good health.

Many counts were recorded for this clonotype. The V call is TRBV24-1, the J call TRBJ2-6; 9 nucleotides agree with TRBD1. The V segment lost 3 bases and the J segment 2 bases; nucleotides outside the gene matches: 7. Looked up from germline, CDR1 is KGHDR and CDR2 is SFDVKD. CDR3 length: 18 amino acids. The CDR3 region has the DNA TGTGCCACCAGTGATAAAACAGGGGGCGATGCTGGGGCCAACGTCCTGACTTTC. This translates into CATSDKTGGDAGANVLTF.

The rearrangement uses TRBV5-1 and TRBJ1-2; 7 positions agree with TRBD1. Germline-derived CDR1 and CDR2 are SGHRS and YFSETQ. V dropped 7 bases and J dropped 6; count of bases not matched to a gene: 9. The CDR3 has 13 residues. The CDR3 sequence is CASGPTGANGYTF. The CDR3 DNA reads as TGCGCCAGCGGCCCTACAGGGGCCAATGGCTACACCTTC.

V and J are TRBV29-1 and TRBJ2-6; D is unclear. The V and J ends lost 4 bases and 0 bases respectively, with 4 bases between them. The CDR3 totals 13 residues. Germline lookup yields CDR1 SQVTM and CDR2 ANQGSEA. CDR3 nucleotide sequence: TGCAGCGTTGCCCCCTCTGGGGCCAACGTCCTGACTTTC. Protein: CSVAPSGANVLTF.

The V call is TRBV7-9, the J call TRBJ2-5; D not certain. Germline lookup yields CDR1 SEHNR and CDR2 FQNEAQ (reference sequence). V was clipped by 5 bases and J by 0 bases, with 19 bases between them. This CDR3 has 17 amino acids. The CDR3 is CASSHTPVHPYQETQYF. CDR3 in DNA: TGTGCCAGCAGCCATACACCCGTCCATCCGTACCAAGAGACCCAGTACTTC.

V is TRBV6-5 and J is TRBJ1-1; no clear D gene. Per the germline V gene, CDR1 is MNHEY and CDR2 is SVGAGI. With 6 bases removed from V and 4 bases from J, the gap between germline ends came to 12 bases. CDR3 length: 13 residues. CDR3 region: CASREFSGTEAFF. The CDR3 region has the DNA TGTGCCAGCAGGGAATTTTCCGGCACTGAAGCTTTCTTT.

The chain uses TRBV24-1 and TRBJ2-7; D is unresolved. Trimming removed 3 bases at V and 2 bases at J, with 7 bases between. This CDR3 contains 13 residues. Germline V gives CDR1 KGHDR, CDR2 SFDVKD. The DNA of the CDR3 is TGTGCCACCAGTGATGCTAGAACCTACGAGCAGTACTTC. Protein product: CATSDARTYEQYF.

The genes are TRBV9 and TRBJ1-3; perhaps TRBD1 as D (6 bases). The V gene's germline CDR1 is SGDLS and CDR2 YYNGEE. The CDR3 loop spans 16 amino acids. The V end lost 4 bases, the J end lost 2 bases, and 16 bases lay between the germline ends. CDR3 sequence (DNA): TGTGCCAGCAGCTCCCGTGTAGGGACACCTGGAAACACCATATATTTT. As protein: CASSSRVGTPGNTIYF.

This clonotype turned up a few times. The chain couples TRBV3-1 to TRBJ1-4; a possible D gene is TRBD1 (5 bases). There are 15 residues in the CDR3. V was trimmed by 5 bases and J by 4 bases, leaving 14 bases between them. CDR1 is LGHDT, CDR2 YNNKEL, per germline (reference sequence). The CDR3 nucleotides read TGTGCCAGCAGCGTGACCGGGGCCCTTAATGAAAAACTGTTTTTT. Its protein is CASSVTGALNEKLFF.

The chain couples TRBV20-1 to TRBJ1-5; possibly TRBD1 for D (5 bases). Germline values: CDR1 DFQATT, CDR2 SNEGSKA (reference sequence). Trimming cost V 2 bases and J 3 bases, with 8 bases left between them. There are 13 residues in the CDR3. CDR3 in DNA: TGCAGTGCTAGACAGGGCCTCAATCAGCCCCAGCATTTT. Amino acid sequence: CSARQGLNQPQHF.

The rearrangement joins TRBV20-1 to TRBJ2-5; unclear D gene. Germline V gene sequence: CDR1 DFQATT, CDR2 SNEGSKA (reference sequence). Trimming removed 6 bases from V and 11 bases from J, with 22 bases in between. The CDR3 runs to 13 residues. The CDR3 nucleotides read TGCAGTGCGCGTTCTGGGCCATTCAATGAGCAGTACTTC. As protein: CSARSGPFNEQYF.

As DNA, the CDR3 is TGTGCCAGCAGCCCAGACTATTTGATACTAGCGGGCCCCTACAATGAGCAGTTCTTC. Translating gives CASSPDYLILAGPYNEQFF. The gene calls are TRBV7-6 and TRBJ2-1; the match to TRBD2 covers 9 bases. This CDR3 contains 19 residues. The germline V gene has CDR1 SGHVS and CDR2 FNYEAQ. The trim removed 5 bases at V and 2 bases at J, leaving 16 bases unmatched.

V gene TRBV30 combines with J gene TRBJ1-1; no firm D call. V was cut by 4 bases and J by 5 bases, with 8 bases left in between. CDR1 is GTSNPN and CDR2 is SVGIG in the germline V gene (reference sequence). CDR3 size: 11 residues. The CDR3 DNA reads TGTGCCTGGAAGGCCAGAACTGAAGCTTTCTTT. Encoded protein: CAWKARTEAFF. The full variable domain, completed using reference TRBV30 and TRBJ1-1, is SQTIHQWPATLVQPVGSPLSLECTVEGTSNPNLYWYRQAAGRGLQLLFYSVGIGQISSEVPQNLSASRPQDRQFILSSKKLLLSDSGFYLCAWKARTEAFFGQGTRLTVV.

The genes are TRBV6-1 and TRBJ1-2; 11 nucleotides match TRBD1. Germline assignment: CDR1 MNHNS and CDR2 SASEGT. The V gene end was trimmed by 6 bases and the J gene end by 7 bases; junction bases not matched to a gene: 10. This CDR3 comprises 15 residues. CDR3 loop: CASSRGQGASSGYTF. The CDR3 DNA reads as TGTGCCAGCAGCAGAGGACAGGGGGCGTCGAGTGGCTACACCTTC.

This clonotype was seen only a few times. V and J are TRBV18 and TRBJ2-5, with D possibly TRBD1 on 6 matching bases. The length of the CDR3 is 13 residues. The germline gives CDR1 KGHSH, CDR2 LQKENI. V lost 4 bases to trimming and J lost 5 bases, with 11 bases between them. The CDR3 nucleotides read TGTGCCAGCTCACTGGGACATCGGGAGACCCAGTACTTC. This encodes CASSLGHRETQYF.

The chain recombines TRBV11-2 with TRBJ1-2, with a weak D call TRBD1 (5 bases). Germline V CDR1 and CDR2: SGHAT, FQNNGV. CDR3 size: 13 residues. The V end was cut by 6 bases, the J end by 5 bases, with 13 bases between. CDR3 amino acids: CASRPGPAYGYTF. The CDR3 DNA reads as TGTGCCAGCAGGCCGGGACCGGCTTATGGCTACACCTTC.

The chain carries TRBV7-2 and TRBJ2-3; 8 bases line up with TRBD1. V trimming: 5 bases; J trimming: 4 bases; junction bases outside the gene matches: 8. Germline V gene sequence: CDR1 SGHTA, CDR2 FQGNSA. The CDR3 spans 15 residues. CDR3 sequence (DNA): TGTGCCAGCAGCCCCAGGACAGGGTGGCCAGATACGCAGTATTTT. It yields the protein CASSPRTGWPDTQYF.

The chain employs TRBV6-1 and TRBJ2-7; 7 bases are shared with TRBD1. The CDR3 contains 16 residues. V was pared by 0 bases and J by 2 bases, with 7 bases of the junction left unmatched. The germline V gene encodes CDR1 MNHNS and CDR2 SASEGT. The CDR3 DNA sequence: TGTGCCAGCAGTGAAGCGAACAGGGGCCTCCCCTACGAGCAGTACTTC. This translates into CASSEANRGLPYEQYF.

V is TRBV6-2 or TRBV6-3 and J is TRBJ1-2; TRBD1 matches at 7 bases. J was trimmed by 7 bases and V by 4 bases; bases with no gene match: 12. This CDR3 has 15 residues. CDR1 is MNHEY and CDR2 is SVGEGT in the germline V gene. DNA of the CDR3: TGTGCCAGCAGTTTCACGACAGGGACGCCGCTTGGCTACACCTTC. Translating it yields CASSFTTGTPLGYTF.

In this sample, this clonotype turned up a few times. The CDR3 here is CATSDFKLGDQETQYF. In nucleotides, the CDR3 is TGTGCCACCAGTGATTTTAAGTTAGGTGACCAAGAGACCCAGTACTTC. This chain joins TRBV24-1 and TRBJ2-5; D not certain. CDR1 KGHDR and CDR2 SFDVKD come from the germline V gene. Trimming shortened V by 1 base and J by 0 bases, and 11 bases separated the two germline ends. This CDR3 has 16 amino acids.

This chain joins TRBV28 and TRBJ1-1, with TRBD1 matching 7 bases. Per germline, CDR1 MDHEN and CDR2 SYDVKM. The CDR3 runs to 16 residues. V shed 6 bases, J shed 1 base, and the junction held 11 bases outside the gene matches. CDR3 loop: CASRSNRGRGNTEAFF. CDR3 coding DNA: TGTGCCAGCAGGTCAAACAGGGGAAGAGGGAACACTGAAGCTTTCTTT.

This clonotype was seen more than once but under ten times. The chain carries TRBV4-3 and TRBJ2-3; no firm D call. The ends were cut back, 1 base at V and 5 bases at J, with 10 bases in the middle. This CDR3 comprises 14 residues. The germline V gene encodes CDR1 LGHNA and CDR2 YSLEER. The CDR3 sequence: CASSQGVVEDTQYF. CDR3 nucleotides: TGCGCCAGCAGCCAAGGCGTGGTTGAAGATACGCAGTATTTT.

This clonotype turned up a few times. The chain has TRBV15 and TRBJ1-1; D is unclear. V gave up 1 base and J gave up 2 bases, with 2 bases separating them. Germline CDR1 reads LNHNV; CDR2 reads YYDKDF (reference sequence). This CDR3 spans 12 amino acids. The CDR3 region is CATSRVNTEAFF. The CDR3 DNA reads TGTGCCACCAGCAGAGTAAACACTGAAGCTTTCTTT.

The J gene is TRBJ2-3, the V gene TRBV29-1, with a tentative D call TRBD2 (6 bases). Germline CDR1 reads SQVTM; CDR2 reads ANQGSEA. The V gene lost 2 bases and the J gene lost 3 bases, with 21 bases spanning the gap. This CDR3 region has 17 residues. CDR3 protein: CSVEYVGGFLQTDTQYF. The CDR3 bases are TGCAGCGTTGAATACGTGGGGGGATTTCTCCAGACAGATACGCAGTATTTT.